This T cell receptor (beta chain) was captured in a study of regulatory T cells in long-lasting Graves disease (dated by TCRdb to about 2021). In terms of the full investigation: Antithyroid drugs had been taken for less than 3 months by newly diagnosed Graves' disease patients. Persistent Graves' disease patients were compared with newly diagnosed Graves' disease patients by peripheral blood TCR sequencing and RNA sequencing. The study took place in China and was registered as a clinical trial. TCR sequencing covered some 13 persistent and approximately 20 newly diagnosed Graves' disease patients, approximately 33 samples in total.

What the study reported, not specific to this receptor: Compared with newly diagnosed patients, persistent Graves' disease patients had lower TCR Shannon entropy and fewer highly expanded clones, which suggests clonal expansion. A larger number of public clonotypes was shared among persistent patients (more than 2,500) than among newly diagnosed patients (around 880). Preferential use of TRBV28, TRBJ1-2 and TRBJ2-5 was observed in persistent disease, whereas TRBV20-1 and TRBJ2-1 were favored in newly diagnosed disease. Because the primary lesion, thyroid tissue, could not be accessed, the study looked at peripheral blood alone. The authors noted that the small sample size was a limitation that may lower accuracy. Sequencing and analysis were restricted to the TCR beta chain.

The library was obtained by multiplex PCR. This sample was sequenced with an Illumina HiSeq 4000. To build TCR beta libraries, CDR3 regions were amplified by Arm-PCR using iRepertoire HTBI primers. Gel purification was performed on PCR products prior to sequencing. The authors' pipeline ran thus. A total of 62 TRBV and 14 TRBJ segments were identified across samples and were used for gene usage analysis of CDR3 amino acid clonotypes. COPE and FqMerger were used to merge the filtered high-quality paired reads into contigs. BLAST was used to align contigs to the IMGT TRBV, TRBD and TRBJ reference genes, and CDR3 was defined following IMGT. Any clonotype with a frequency above 0.1% was classified as a highly expanded clone. Shannon entropy was used to measure repertoire diversity, and the Gini coefficient was used to measure V-J evenness. Clonotypes shared by more than one individual were considered public. The raw public reads went through TCRdb reprocessing: fastp at Q25, MiXCR clone calling, in-frame beta chains kept. CDR3 protein duplicates are merged, each entry listing the most common genes and DNA. The V and J calls, along with clone size, are taken from TCRdb and not from the paper's own processing. The sample table holds some 320,000 distinct CDR3 sequences, of which under 20% were seen once. 35% to 45% of the sample lies in the top ten.

Taken from the germline V gene (reference sequence), the CDR1 and CDR2 loops are DFQATT and SNEGSKA. Deletion took 2 bases off V and 7 bases off J, with a span of 20 bases between the germline ends. The cysteine opens and the phenylalanine closes a CDR3 of 16 amino acids. Left in the record is the CDR3 DNA by itself, 48 bases read in frame from the first base. The table lists this clonotype with many counts. No antigen is known for it. The record has no base qualities; no much larger clone is one base away. The time point label of this sample denotes: newly diagnosed GD, antithyroid drugs for less than 3 months. For both TCR sequencing and RNA sequencing, RNA was extracted from PBMCs in TRIzol. The diagnosis of Graves' disease was made according to American Thyroid Association guidelines. Patients were recruited from an endocrinology department in Xi'an, China. From each patient, approximately 9.9 milliliters of peripheral blood was collected into an EDTA anticoagulant tube. Ficoll Paque Plus density gradient separation was used to isolate PBMCs, and no further T cell sorting was performed. An Agilent 2100 Bioanalyzer and agarose gel were used to check RNA quality, while a NanoDrop 2000 measured RNA concentration.

Sample: peripheral blood mononuclear cells (PBMCs), taken at new diagnosis, from a patient treated with antithyroid drugs. The sequence was collected from a female donor with Graves disease. This receptor chain uses TRBV20-1 and TRBJ2-2; TRBD2 could be the D gene, as 6 bases match. The DNA is TGCAGTGCTAGACCAAGGACGGGAGTCTTCCTCGGGGAGCTGTTTTTT. It specifies CSARPRTGVFLGELFF.